The clone carrying this TCR beta chain was seen repeatedly, ten times or more. Antigen: not known. Looked up from germline, CDR1 is LNHDA and CDR2 is SQIVND (reference sequence). V dropped 0 bases and J dropped 3 bases, with 6 bases sitting between them. This CDR3 is 13 amino acids long. The data originate from a study of T cells in Graves' hyperthyroidism and ophthalmopathy. The investigators amplified TCR beta CDR3 regions from RNA transcripts. In the first-round RT-PCR of the TCR CDR3, the HTBI primer set was used. TCRdb re-called the multiplex PCR reads with MiXCR, one entry per CDR3 protein. Among 380,000 or so distinct CDR3 sequences, approximately 13% were seen once, and the ten largest hold around 23%. Participants, patients aged 18 to 65, had newly diagnosed hyperthyroidism with a duration under 2 months. Study results and caveats: The blood repertoire included most of the expanded thyroid clonotypes above 0.001.

The chain is built from TRBV19 and TRBJ2-7; no clear D gene. Sequencing input: blood. The sequence derives from a woman in her thirties with Graves' hyperthyroidism. The CDR3: CASSIEGNYEQYF. In nucleotides, the CDR3 is TGTGCCAGTAGTATAGAGGGCAACTACGAGCAGTACTTC.